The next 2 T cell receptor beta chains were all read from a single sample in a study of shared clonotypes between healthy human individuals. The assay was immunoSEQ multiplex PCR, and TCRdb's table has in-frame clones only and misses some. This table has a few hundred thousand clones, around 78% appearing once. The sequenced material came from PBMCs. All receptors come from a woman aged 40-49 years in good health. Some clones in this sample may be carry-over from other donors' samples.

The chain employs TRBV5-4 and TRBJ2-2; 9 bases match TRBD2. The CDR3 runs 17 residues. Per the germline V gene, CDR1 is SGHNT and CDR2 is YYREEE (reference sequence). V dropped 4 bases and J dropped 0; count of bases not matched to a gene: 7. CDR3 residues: CASSPGTSRANTGELFF. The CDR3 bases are TGTGCCAGCAGCCCGGGGACTAGCCGGGCGAACACCGGGGAGCTGTTTTTT.

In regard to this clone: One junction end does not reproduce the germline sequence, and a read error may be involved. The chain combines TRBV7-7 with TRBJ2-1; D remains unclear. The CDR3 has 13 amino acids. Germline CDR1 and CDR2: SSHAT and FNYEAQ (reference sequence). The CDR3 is CASSLGVENEQFF. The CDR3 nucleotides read TGTGCTAGCAGCTTAGGAGTAGAAAATGAGCAGTTCTTC.